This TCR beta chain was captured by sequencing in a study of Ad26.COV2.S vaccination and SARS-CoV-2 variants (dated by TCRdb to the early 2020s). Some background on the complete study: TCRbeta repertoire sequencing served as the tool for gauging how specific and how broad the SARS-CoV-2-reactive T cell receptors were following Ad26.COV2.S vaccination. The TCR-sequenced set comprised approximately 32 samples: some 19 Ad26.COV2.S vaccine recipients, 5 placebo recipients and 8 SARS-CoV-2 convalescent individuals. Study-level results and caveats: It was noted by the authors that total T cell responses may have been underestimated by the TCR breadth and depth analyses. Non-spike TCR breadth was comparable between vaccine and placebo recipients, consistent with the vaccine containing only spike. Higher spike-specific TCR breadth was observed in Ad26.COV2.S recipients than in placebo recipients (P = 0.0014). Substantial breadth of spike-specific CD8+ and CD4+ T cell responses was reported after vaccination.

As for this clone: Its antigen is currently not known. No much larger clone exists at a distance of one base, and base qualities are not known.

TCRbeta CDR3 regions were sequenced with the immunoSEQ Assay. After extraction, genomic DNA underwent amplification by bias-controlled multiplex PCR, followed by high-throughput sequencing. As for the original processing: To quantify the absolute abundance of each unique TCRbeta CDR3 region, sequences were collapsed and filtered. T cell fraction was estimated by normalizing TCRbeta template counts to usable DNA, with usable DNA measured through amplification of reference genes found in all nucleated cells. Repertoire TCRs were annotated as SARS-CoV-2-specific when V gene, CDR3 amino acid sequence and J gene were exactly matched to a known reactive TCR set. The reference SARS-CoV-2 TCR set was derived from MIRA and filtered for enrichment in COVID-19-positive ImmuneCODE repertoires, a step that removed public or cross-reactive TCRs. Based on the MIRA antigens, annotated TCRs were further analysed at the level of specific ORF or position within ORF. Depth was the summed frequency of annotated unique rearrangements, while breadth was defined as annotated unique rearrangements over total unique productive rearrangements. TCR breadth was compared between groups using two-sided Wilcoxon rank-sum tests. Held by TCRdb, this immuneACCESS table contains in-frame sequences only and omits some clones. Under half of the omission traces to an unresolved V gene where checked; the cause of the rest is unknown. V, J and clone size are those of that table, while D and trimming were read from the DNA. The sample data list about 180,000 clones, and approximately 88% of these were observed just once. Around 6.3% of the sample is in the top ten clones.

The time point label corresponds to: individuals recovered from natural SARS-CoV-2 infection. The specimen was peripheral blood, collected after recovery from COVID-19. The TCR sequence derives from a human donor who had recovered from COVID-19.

The CDR3 protein is CASSLEGWDGYTF. The DNA sequence follows: TGTGCCAGCAGTTTAGAGGGTTGGGATGGCTACACCTTC. The rearranged chain carries TRBV12-3 or TRBV12-4 and TRBJ1-2, with the D gene call left open. V loses 1 base of germline sequence and J loses 6 bases, and the interval between the two ends is 9 bases. The CDR3 numbers 13 residues from cysteine through phenylalanine. Only the CDR3 DNA stays, 39 bases, in frame from base 1.